The 21 T cell receptor beta chains in this list originate from one sample, sequenced in a study of technical replicates of blood from several donors. Assay used: immunoSEQ multiplex PCR; TCRdb lists only in-frame clones, some missing. The sample carries roughly 68,000 clones, around 86% recorded once. The source material was PBMCs. These receptors all stem from a human donor in good health. Some clones in this sample may be carry-over from other donors' samples.

The chain has TRBV7-9 and TRBJ2-2, with unresolved D. V lost 6 bases and J lost 7, with 18 bases in between. CDR1 is SEHNR, CDR2 FQNEAQ, per germline (reference sequence). The CDR3 consists of 15 residues. CDR3 loop: CASSIWAPVGGELFF. In DNA form, the CDR3 reads TGTGCCAGCAGTATATGGGCCCCCGTAGGCGGGGAGCTGTTTTTT.

This clone occurred once. The rearrangement links TRBV7-8 to TRBJ1-5; tentative D call: TRBD1 (5 bases). Germline assignment: CDR1 SGHVS and CDR2 FQNEAQ. This CDR3 spans 15 amino acids. Trimming left V 5 bases short and J 2 bases short, with 13 bases between. The CDR3 spells CASSPGGGGNQPQHF. The CDR3 DNA sequence: TGTGCCAGCAGCCCCGGGGGAGGGGGCAATCAGCCCCAGCATTTT.

The V gene is TRBV4-3, the J gene TRBJ2-5; 12 nucleotides agree with TRBD2. Looked up from germline, CDR1 is LGHNA and CDR2 is YSLEER. The CDR3 totals 15 residues. V shed 2 bases and J 5 bases; nucleotides not matched to a gene: 3. This chain's CDR3 is CASSQRLAGGETQYF. CDR3 nucleotide sequence: TGCGCCAGCAGCCAACGGCTAGCGGGAGGGGAGACCCAGTACTTC.

This sequence joins TRBV5-6 and TRBJ2-3, with 13 bases aligning to TRBD2. This CDR3 spans 17 amino acids. Per germline, CDR1 SGHDT and CDR2 YYEEEE. Trimming removed 3 bases from V and 2 bases from J; junction bases left unmatched: 6. The CDR3 spells CASSSGTSGKLTDTQYF. The CDR3 DNA follows: TGTGCCAGCAGCTCGGGGACTAGCGGGAAGCTCACAGATACGCAGTATTTT.

The chain carries TRBV19 and TRBJ2-7, with D tentatively TRBD1 (6 bases). This CDR3 comprises 15 residues. V lost 0 bases and J lost 4, with 13 bases in between. The germline V gene encodes CDR1 LNHDA and CDR2 SQIVND (reference sequence). Here the CDR3 reads CASSIDPGARYEQYF. CDR3 in DNA: TGTGCCAGTAGTATAGATCCAGGGGCTCGGTACGAGCAGTACTTC.

Details on this clone: A much larger clone differs from this one at a single base, so this may be a read error. The chain uses TRBV7-9 and TRBJ2-7; D might be TRBD2 (6 bases). The CDR3 extends over 14 amino acids. Germline V gene lookup returns CDR1 SEHNR and CDR2 FQNEAQ (reference sequence). V lost 4 bases to trimming and J lost 2 bases, with 12 bases between them. The CDR3 bases are TGTGCCAGCAGCTCCCCGGGGGAGCCCTACGAGCAGTACTTC. As protein: CASSSPGEPYEQYF.

This clone is a singleton in its sample. This rearrangement joins TRBV29-1 to TRBJ2-1; 14 bases are shared with TRBD2. V trimming: 3 bases; J trimming: 5 bases; junction bases outside the gene matches: 12. The CDR3 length is 18 residues. Germline-derived CDR1 and CDR2 are SQVTM and ANQGSEA. The CDR3 bases are TGCAGCGTTGACACAGACCGGACTAGCGGGGGGATAAACAATGAGCAGTTCTTC. It is translated as CSVDTDRTSGGINNEQFF.

The V gene is TRBV5-6, the J gene TRBJ2-4; D uncertain. The CDR3 sequence is 14 residues long. V gave up 0 bases and J gave up 1 base, with 5 bases separating them. Germline CDR1 and CDR2: SGHDT and YYEEEE. The CDR3, as DNA: TGTGCCAGCAGCTTGGCAGGCGCCAAAAACATTCAGTACTTC. It encodes CASSLAGAKNIQYF. Supplemented by reference TRBV5-6 and TRBJ2-4, the full variable domain reads DAGVTQSPTHLIKTRGQQVTLRCSPKSGHDTVSWYQQALGQGPQFIFQYYEEEERQRGNFPDRFSGHQFPNYSSELNVNALLLGDSALYLCASSLAGAKNIQYFGAGTRLSVL.

The chain recombines TRBV5-5 with TRBJ2-5; a weak D match, TRBD1 (5 bases). Germline lookup yields CDR1 SGHKS and CDR2 YYEKEE (reference sequence). V was clipped by 2 bases and J by 1 base, with 9 bases between them. This CDR3 is 14 amino acids long. This CDR3 is CASSFVRAQETQYF. The CDR3, as DNA: TGTGCCAGCAGCTTTGTCAGGGCCCAAGAGACCCAGTACTTC.

The chain couples TRBV6-5 to TRBJ1-5; 8 bases map to TRBD1. The CDR3 has 14 amino acids. In germline, CDR1 is MNHEY, CDR2 SVGAGI. Losses at the gene ends were 4 bases for V and 7 bases for J; bases not matched to a gene: 6. Here the CDR3 reads CASSSGQGRQPQHF. The DNA of the CDR3 is TGTGCCAGCAGTTCAGGACAGGGAAGACAGCCCCAGCATTTT.

The rearrangement uses TRBV6-5 and TRBJ2-1; 8 nucleotides agree with TRBD2. The CDR3 runs 15 residues. CDR1 is MNHEY, CDR2 SVGAGI, per germline. V lost 7 bases and J lost 0; bases outside the gene matches: 5. CDR3 sequence reads: CASTRAGGSYNEQFF. In nucleotides, the CDR3 is TGTGCCAGCACCCGGGCGGGGGGCTCCTACAATGAGCAGTTCTTC.

This chain uses TRBV27 with TRBJ2-1; TRBD1 is a possible D gene (5 bases). V was trimmed by 5 bases and J by 4 bases, leaving 12 bases between them. The CDR3 length is 14 residues. CDR1 MNHEY and CDR2 SMNVEV come from the germline V gene (reference sequence). The CDR3 sequence: CASSLLQEYNEQFF. The CDR3 DNA reads TGTGCCAGCAGTCTTTTACAGGAATACAATGAGCAGTTCTTC.

The chain combines TRBV2 with TRBJ1-2; D perhaps matches TRBD1 (5 bases). Per germline, CDR1 SNHLY and CDR2 FYNNEI. V lost 3 bases to trimming and J lost 4 bases, with 9 bases between them. CDR3 length: 13 amino acids. The CDR3: CASSEGRAYGYTF. DNA of the CDR3: TGTGCCAGCAGTGAGGGCAGGGCCTATGGCTACACCTTC.

The chain joins TRBV7-9 to TRBJ2-5, with 7 bases that match TRBD1. Unmatched junction bases numbered 7, after V lost 4 bases and J lost 5 bases. The CDR3 extends over 14 amino acids. In germline, CDR1 is SEHNR, CDR2 FQNEAQ (reference sequence). In DNA, the CDR3 is TGTGCCAGCAGCTCCCGAGGGGGCTTTGAGACCCAGTACTTC. Protein sequence: CASSSRGGFETQYF.

The CDR3 DNA follows: TGTGCCAGTAGTTCAGCGACAGGGCGACTCGGGGAGCTGTTTTTT. It translates to CASSSATGRLGELFF. The chain couples TRBV19 to TRBJ2-2, with 7 bases matching TRBD1. Germline trimming cut 5 bases from V and 7 bases from J; bases unmatched to any gene: 10. This CDR3 has 15 residues. The germline V gene encodes CDR1 LNHDA and CDR2 SQIVND (reference sequence).

On this clone: Other DNA sequences in the sample encode the same CDR3. The chain couples TRBV4-2 to TRBJ1-2, with 8 bases lining up with TRBD1. J gave up 4 bases and V 0 bases, and 1 base lay outside the gene matches. CDR1 and CDR2 from the germline V gene are LGHNA and YNFKEQ. The CDR3 loop spans 14 amino acids. CDR3 DNA: TGTGCCAGCAGCCAAGAGGACAGGGTCTATGGCTACACCTTC. It translates to CASSQEDRVYGYTF.

This CDR3 is CASSLGPWGYTF. The CDR3 nucleotides read TGTGCCAGCAGCTTAGGGCCTTGGGGCTACACCTTC. The chain has TRBV7-9 and TRBJ1-2; D remains ambiguous. The CDR3 spans 12 residues. The germline V gene has CDR1 SEHNR and CDR2 FQNEAQ (reference sequence). The germline V and J ends were trimmed by 1 base and 8 bases, with 8 bases remaining between them.

The V gene is TRBV29-1, the J gene TRBJ2-2, with 10 bases that match TRBD1. Trimming removed 4 bases from V and 1 base from J; junction bases left unmatched: 0. From germline, CDR1 is SQVTM and CDR2 ANQGSEA. This CDR3 comprises 14 residues. As DNA, the CDR3 is TGCAGCGTTGGGACAGGGGGGAACACCGGGGAGCTGTTTTTT. Amino acid sequence: CSVGTGGNTGELFF.

This chain links TRBV10-3 with TRBJ1-2, with 11 bases aligning to TRBD1. CDR1 and CDR2 (germline): ENHRY, SYGVKD. Trimming cost V 6 bases and J 8 bases; bases outside gene matches: 11. This CDR3 region has 15 residues. The CDR3, as DNA: TGTGCCATCAGGGACAGGGGGCGCGAATTGGACGGCTACACCTTC. It specifies CAIRDRGRELDGYTF.

This chain links TRBV6-5 with TRBJ1-2; D is possibly TRBD1 (6 bases). Trimming took off 4 bases at V and 5 bases at J, with 17 bases between the two ends. Germline-derived CDR1 and CDR2 are MNHEY and SVGAGI. There are 15 residues in the CDR3. The CDR3 nucleotides read TGTGCCAGCAGTTCACCCTCGGACAGAGTGTATGGCTACACCTTC. It yields the protein CASSSPSDRVYGYTF.

This clone appeared a single time. The chain employs TRBV7-9 and TRBJ2-5, with D possibly TRBD2 on 6 matching bases. Deletions cut 5 bases from V and 1 base from J, with 20 bases between. CDR1 is SEHNR and CDR2 is FQNEAQ in the germline V gene (reference sequence). The CDR3 is 17 residues long. The CDR3 coding sequence is TGTGCCAGCAGCCCATATGGGGGGACTTATTCCCAAGAGACCCAGTACTTC. This codes for CASSPYGGTYSQETQYF.